This T cell receptor (beta chain) was captured by sequencing in a study of blood T cell repertoires in COVID-19. Study background: There were acute and convalescent COVID-19 samples, and they came from the United States, Italy and Spain.

The CDR3 runs 15 residues. V lost 5 bases and J 3 bases, leaving 14 bases between the germline ends. The germline gives CDR1 LGHNA, CDR2 YSLEER. Sequenced by immunoSEQ multiplex PCR; TCRdb stores in-frame clones only, minus some. The sample lists over 200,000 clones; 70% to 90% were seen once. The chain joins TRBV4-3 to TRBJ1-3, with D possibly TRBD1 on 5 matching bases. The sequenced sample was peripheral blood. The clonotype originates from a woman aged 18 to 35 who had recovered from COVID-19. The CDR3 DNA follows: TGCGCCAGCAGCGTACAGGCTAGAGGTGGAAACACCATATATTTT. Its translation: CASSVQARGGNTIYF.